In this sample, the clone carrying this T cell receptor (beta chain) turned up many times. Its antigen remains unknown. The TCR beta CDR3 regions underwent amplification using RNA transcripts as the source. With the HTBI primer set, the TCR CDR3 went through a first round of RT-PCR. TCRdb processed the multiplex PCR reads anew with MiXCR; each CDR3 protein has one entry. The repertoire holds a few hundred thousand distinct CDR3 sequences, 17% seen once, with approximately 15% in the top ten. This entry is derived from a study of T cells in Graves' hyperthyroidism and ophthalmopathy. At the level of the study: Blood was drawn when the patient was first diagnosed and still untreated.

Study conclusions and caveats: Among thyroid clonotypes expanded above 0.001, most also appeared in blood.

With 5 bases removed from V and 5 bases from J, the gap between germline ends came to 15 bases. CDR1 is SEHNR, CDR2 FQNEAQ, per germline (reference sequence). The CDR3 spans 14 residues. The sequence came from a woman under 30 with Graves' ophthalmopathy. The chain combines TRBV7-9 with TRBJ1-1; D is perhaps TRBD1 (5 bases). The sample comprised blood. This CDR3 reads CASSLGGLETEAFF. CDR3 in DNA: TGTGCCAGCAGCCTCGGGGGGTTGGAGACTGAAGCTTTCTTT.